This is a list of T cell receptor beta chains from one sample in a study of cytomegalovirus exposure and HLA in healthy donors. Sequenced by immunoSEQ multiplex PCR; TCRdb stores in-frame clones only, minus some. The table includes 6,000 to 8,500 clones, approximately 47% detected once. The sample taken for sequencing was PBMCs. These receptors originate from a young man in good health and CMV-seropositive. Both conserved end residues are part of each CDR3. A D gene is named only where the DNA matches it firmly. Not all rows give a size; the values are once, few, many and, for expanded clones, a class.

j_call: TRBJ1-6; d_call: TRBD1; v_call: TRBV11-3; clone_size: -; cdr3_nt: TGTGCCAGCAGCATCGGACAGGGGGCTTTTTCACCCCTCCACTTT; cdr3_aa: CASSIGQGAFSPLHF
j_call: TRBJ1-1; d_call: TRBD1; v_call: TRBV28; clone_size: -; cdr3_nt: TGTGCCAGCAGTAATCCCGGGACAGGATTGAACACTGAAGCTTTCTTT; cdr3_aa: CASSNPGTGLNTEAFF
j_call: TRBJ2-7; d_call: TRBD2; v_call: TRBV18; clone_size: -; cdr3_nt: TGTGCCAGCTCACAGGTTACTAGCGGGTACGCCTACGAGCAGTACTTC; cdr3_aa: CASSQVTSGYAYEQYF
j_call: TRBJ2-5; d_call: TRBD2; v_call: TRBV4-2; clone_size: -; cdr3_nt: TGTGCCAGCAGCCAAGAAAGCGGGGGGGCGGTGACCCAGTACTTC; cdr3_aa: CASSQESGGAVTQYF
j_call: TRBJ1-5; d_call: -; v_call: TRBV19; clone_size: large; cdr3_nt: TGTGCCAGTAGCGGACAACCCAATCAGCCCCAGCATTTT; cdr3_aa: CASSGQPNQPQHF
j_call: TRBJ2-3; d_call: -; v_call: TRBV29-1; clone_size: -; cdr3_nt: TGCAGCGTTGAAGGGGGAGAGAAGGGCACAGATACGCAGTATTTT; cdr3_aa: CSVEGGEKGTDTQYF
j_call: TRBJ2-5; d_call: TRBD1; v_call: TRBV30; clone_size: -; cdr3_nt: TGTGCCTGGAGTTTCTCAGGGGGAGAGACCCAGTACTTC; cdr3_aa: CAWSFSGGETQYF
j_call: TRBJ1-1; d_call: -; v_call: TRBV29-1; clone_size: -; cdr3_nt: TGCAGCGTTTCTGACACGAACACTGAAGCTTTCTTT; cdr3_aa: CSVSDTNTEAFF
j_call: TRBJ1-1; d_call: -; v_call: TRBV29-1; clone_size: -; cdr3_nt: TGCAGCGTTGAAGACTACACTGAAGCTTTCTTT; cdr3_aa: CSVEDYTEAFF
j_call: TRBJ2-3; d_call: TRBD1; v_call: TRBV30; clone_size: -; cdr3_nt: TGTGCCTGGAGTGATTGGGGGACAGGGGCCGGAGTACTCACAGATACGCAGTATTTT; cdr3_aa: CAWSDWGTGAGVLTDTQYF
j_call: TRBJ1-5; d_call: -; v_call: TRBV30; clone_size: -; cdr3_nt: TGTGCCTGGAGCCCCGACAGTACCCAGCCCCAGCATTTT; cdr3_aa: CAWSPDSTQPQHF
j_call: TRBJ2-7; d_call: -; v_call: TRBV29-1; clone_size: -; cdr3_nt: TGCAGCGTTGCCAGACATTACGAGCAGTACTTC; cdr3_aa: CSVARHYEQYF
j_call: TRBJ1-1; d_call: -; v_call: TRBV9; clone_size: large; cdr3_nt: TGTGCCAGCACGAGTAGAACCGGTGAAGCTTTCTTT; cdr3_aa: CASTSRTGEAFF
j_call: TRBJ2-7; d_call: TRBD2; v_call: TRBV28; clone_size: few; cdr3_nt: TGTGCCAGCAGTTCTCTAGCGGGGGGGACCTACGAGCAGTACTTC; cdr3_aa: CASSSLAGGTYEQYF
j_call: TRBJ1-2; d_call: TRBD1; v_call: TRBV7-2; clone_size: -; cdr3_nt: TGTGCCAGCAGCGGACCGACAGGGAATGGCTACACCTTC; cdr3_aa: CASSGPTGNGYTF